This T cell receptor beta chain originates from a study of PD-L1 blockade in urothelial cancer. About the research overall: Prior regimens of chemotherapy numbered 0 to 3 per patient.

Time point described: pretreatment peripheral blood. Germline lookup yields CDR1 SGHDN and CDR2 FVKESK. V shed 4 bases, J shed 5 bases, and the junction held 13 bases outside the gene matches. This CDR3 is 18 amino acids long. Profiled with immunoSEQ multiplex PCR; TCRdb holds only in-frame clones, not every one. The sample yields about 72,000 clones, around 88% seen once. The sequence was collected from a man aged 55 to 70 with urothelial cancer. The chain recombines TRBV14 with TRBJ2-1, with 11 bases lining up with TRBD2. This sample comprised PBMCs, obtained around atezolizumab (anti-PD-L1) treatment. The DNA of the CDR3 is TGTGCCAGCAGCCGGCCTCTAGCGGGGGGCCTTTTGAACAATGAGCAGTTCTTC. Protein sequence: CASSRPLAGGLLNNEQFF.